Described below is a single T cell receptor beta chain sequence and its context. The specificity of this receptor is unknown. The sample holds no much larger clone one base away, and base qualities are not on file. The cysteine opens and the phenylalanine closes a CDR3 of 17 amino acids. The retained sequence is limited to the CDR3, 51 bases, with the frame set at the first base. Trimming takes 4 bases off V and 1 base off J; junction bases not matched to a gene: 11. From the germline V gene, CDR1 is SGHRS and CDR2 is YFSETQ. TCRbeta CDR3 regions were amplified from genomic DNA using the immunoSEQ Assay, a bias-controlled multiplex PCR. As for the authors' bioinformatics: Within the assay, amplification of reference gene primers was used to estimate how many nucleated cells each sample contained. To quantify the absolute abundance of each unique TCRbeta CDR3 rearrangement, sequence reads were collapsed and filtered. Productive Simpson clonality was computed per sample as the square root of Simpson's diversity index over productive rearrangements. The immuneACCESS repertoire file appears here via TCRdb, limited to in-frame rearrangements. These files lack a portion of the clones; in checked studies, under half of the deficit traces to unresolved V genes, and the cause of the others is not known. V and J calls and clone size are given by that table; D and trimming were obtained from the DNA. The sample table records under 200,000 clones; approximately 80% of these occur just once. The ten largest account for roughly 8.4% of the sample.

These data are taken from a study of blood T cell repertoires in COVID-19 (TCRdb year 2020). Some background on the complete study: The collaborator samples originated in the United States, Italy and Spain and spanned the acute and convalescent phases of COVID-19. Where available, HLA class I and class II types were obtained from metadata supplied by the sample provider rather than from assay-based typing. The dataset comprised deeply sampled blood TCRbeta repertoires from subjects exposed to, actively infected with, or recovered from COVID-19. The prospective study material was composed of cDNA or gDNA derived from T cells, B-cell-depleted T cells, or PBMCs. Nearly every sample came with metadata listing a de-identified subject ID, COVID-19 status, age in years and sex. The samples were drawn from the first 160 participants of the ongoing ImmuneRACE study and from over 950 subjects provided by 6 global collaborators. The repertoires were released in a freely available public database intended as a resource for research on the immune response to SARS-CoV-2. The paper's findings and limits, for the study overall: Clinical and demographic metadata were provided uncurated, with the amount varying by source and participant.

At one collaborating source in Seattle, patients were enrolled during active infection and were followed longitudinally through the course of disease. Whole blood was collected in K2EDTA tubes by collaborating institutions according to the institutions' own protocols. For TCRbeta analysis, collaborator samples were shipped as frozen whole blood, as isolated PBMCs, or as DNA extracted from either sample type. The TCR was taken from a woman over 75 with COVID-19, enrolled during active disease. Source material: peripheral blood. The V gene is TRBV5-1 and the J gene is TRBJ2-4, with 7 junctional bases fitting TRBD2. The CDR3 in this case is CASSPARLTSAKNIQYF. The DNA sequence is given as TGCGCCAGCAGCCCTGCCCGATTGACTAGCGCCAAAAACATTCAGTACTTC.